This record looks at one TCR beta chain sequence and its context. The target antigen is unknown. The data belong to a study of response to subunit inactivated influenza vaccine. Study-wide points: The authors suggested that few new T cells are recruited per seasonal influenza vaccination.

Germline V gene sequence: CDR1 ENHRY, CDR2 SYGVKD. V was cut by 6 bases and J by 7 bases, with 12 bases left in between. This CDR3 spans 12 amino acids. In TCRdb, the RT-PCR reads were re-called with MiXCR into one record per CDR3 protein. The table lists about 520,000 distinct CDR3 sequences, approximately 9.9% of them singletons. The gene calls are TRBV10-3 and TRBJ1-1, with TRBD1 as a possible D gene (5 bases). The material was PBMCs from blood, obtained roughly 6 weeks after vaccination. The sequence came from a man aged 45 to 65 who received an inactivated influenza vaccine. The CDR3 is CAISGTTGEAFF. In DNA form, the CDR3 reads TGTGCCATCAGCGGGACGACGGGTGAAGCTTTCTTT.